Listed here are 26 T cell receptor beta chains from one sample, sequenced in a study of shared clonotypes between healthy human individuals. Produced via immunoSEQ multiplex PCR; TCRdb's table is partial and in-frame only. Among about 2.1 million clones listed, 93% were seen once. The naive CD8 population came from CD45RO-negative cells selected for CCR7, without terminally differentiated effector memory CD45RA+ cells. Sequencing was performed on naive CD8+ T cells from PBMCs. Receptor source: a young man in good health. Some clones in this sample may be carry-over from other donors' samples.

This chain uses TRBV5-3 with TRBJ2-5; D gene uncertain. TRBV5-3 is identified as an open reading frame with a role that is uncertain. V gave up 8 bases and J gave up 5 bases, with 7 bases separating them. The CDR3 has 10 residues. The CDR3 nucleotides read TGTGCCAGCCATAAGGAGACCCAGTACTTC. This gives the protein CASHKETQYF.

This sequence joins TRBV4-1 and TRBJ1-4; D gene uncertain. V lost 4 bases and J lost 0, with 6 bases in between. The CDR3 length is 14 residues. The germline V gene encodes CDR1 MGHRA and CDR2 YSYEKL. CDR3 region: CASSLGTTNEKLFF. CDR3 DNA: TGCGCCAGCAGCCTCGGGACAACTAATGAAAAACTGTTTTTT.

The chain employs TRBV7-3 and TRBJ2-2; 7 bases map to TRBD2. J gave up 3 bases and V 3 bases, and 4 bases lay outside the gene matches. Per germline, CDR1 SGHTA and CDR2 FQGTGA. The CDR3 consists of 15 residues. The CDR3 DNA is TGTGCCAGCAGCTTGGTGGGAGGGGACACCGGGGAGCTGTTTTTT. Translated: CASSLVGGDTGELFF.

The chain uses TRBV28 and TRBJ2-7; no reliable D call. CDR1 MDHEN and CDR2 SYDVKM come from the germline V gene. V was cut by 3 bases and J by 7 bases, with 10 bases left in between. The CDR3 consists of 12 residues. The CDR3 region is CASSFLVGEQYF. For the CDR3, the DNA is TGTGCCAGCAGTTTTCTAGTGGGTGAGCAGTACTTC.

The J gene is TRBJ2-2, the V gene TRBV25-1, with D possibly TRBD1 on 5 matching bases. Germline CDR1 and CDR2: MGHDK and SYGVNS. The CDR3 totals 16 residues. The germline V and J ends were trimmed by 1 base and 0 bases, with 9 bases remaining between them. The CDR3 region is CASSEFVTANTGELFF. The CDR3, as DNA: TGTGCCAGCAGTGAATTCGTGACAGCGAACACCGGGGAGCTGTTTTTT.

With regard to this clone: Other nucleotide sequences in the sample specify the same CDR3. The genes are TRBV7-9 and TRBJ2-2; D is uncertain. There are 12 residues in the CDR3. Germline V CDR1 and CDR2: SEHNR, FQNEAQ (reference sequence). The V end was cut by 3 bases, the J end by 5 bases, with 4 bases between. DNA of the CDR3: TGTGCCAGCAGCTTCGGAACCGGGGAGCTGTTTTTT. Its protein is CASSFGTGELFF.

The genes are TRBV7-3 and TRBJ2-7, with D perhaps TRBD2 (5 bases). The V end lost 5 bases, the J end lost 3 bases, and 11 bases lay between the germline ends. The CDR3 runs 13 residues. Germline CDR1 reads SGHTA; CDR2 reads FQGTGA. The CDR3 reads CASSERVSYEQYF. The CDR3 nucleotides read TGTGCCAGCAGCGAGAGGGTGAGCTACGAGCAGTACTTC.

This clone was seen only a few times. The chain recombines TRBV10-3 with TRBJ1-1, with D maybe TRBD1 (6 bases). The V and J ends lost 5 bases and 5 bases respectively, with 15 bases between them. CDR1 and CDR2 (germline): ENHRY, SYGVKD. The CDR3 is made up of 14 amino acids. CDR3 amino acids: CAISPRGEGTEAFF. The CDR3 DNA follows: TGTGCCATCAGTCCCAGGGGTGAAGGTACTGAAGCTTTCTTT.

The chain couples TRBV19 to TRBJ2-1; D is perhaps TRBD1 (6 bases). This CDR3 is built from 15 residues. Germline assignment: CDR1 LNHDA and CDR2 SQIVND (reference sequence). Trimming cost V 1 base and J 4 bases, with 11 bases left between them. This CDR3 reads CASSIGGQTYNEQFF. Written as DNA, the CDR3 is TGTGCCAGTAGTATAGGTGGACAGACTTACAATGAGCAGTTCTTC.

The rearrangement uses TRBV7-9 and TRBJ2-1; D unresolved. The CDR3 spans 12 residues. The ends were cut back, 2 bases at V and 8 bases at J, with 7 bases in the middle. Germline CDR1 SEHNR, CDR2 FQNEAQ (reference sequence). The CDR3 nucleotides are TGTGCCAGCAGCTTACTTCCCTATGAGCAGTTCTTC. This encodes CASSLLPYEQFF.

The rearrangement links TRBV5-6 to TRBJ2-7, with D unclear. CDR1 and CDR2 from the germline V gene are SGHDT and YYEEEE. This CDR3 comprises 13 residues. Between the trimmed V and J ends, which lost 0 bases and 3 bases, there was a span of 7 bases. CDR3 coding DNA: TGTGCCAGCAGCTTGGGACCGCTCTACGAGCAGTACTTC. The encoded protein is CASSLGPLYEQYF.

The genes are TRBV27 and TRBJ2-7; unclear D gene. Per the germline V gene, CDR1 is MNHEY and CDR2 is SMNVEV (reference sequence). Between the trimmed V and J ends, which lost 6 bases and 2 bases, there was a span of 14 bases. This CDR3 region has 14 residues. This chain's CDR3 is CASSDNPTPYEQYF. CDR3 coding DNA: TGTGCCAGCAGCGACAACCCCACTCCCTACGAGCAGTACTTC.

This sequence joins TRBV6-1 and TRBJ2-7; D not resolved. V lost 7 bases, J lost 2 bases, and 9 bases lay in between. The CDR3 sequence is 12 residues long. Germline V gene lookup returns CDR1 MNHNS and CDR2 SASEGT. CDR3: CASIDFTYEQYF. DNA of the CDR3: TGTGCCAGCATTGACTTCACCTACGAGCAGTACTTC.

The gene calls are TRBV7-9 and TRBJ2-1, with no clear D. The CDR3 is made up of 12 amino acids. V lost 11 bases and J lost 4, with 12 bases in between. Germline CDR1 SEHNR, CDR2 FQNEAQ (reference sequence). CDR3 amino acids: CAPERVYNEQFF. CDR3 in DNA: TGTGCCCCAGAACGCGTATACAATGAGCAGTTCTTC.

The chain uses TRBV7-6 and TRBJ1-1, with D unclear. The CDR3 sequence is 12 residues long. Between the trimmed V and J ends, which lost 5 bases and 5 bases, there was a span of 9 bases. In germline, CDR1 is SGHVS, CDR2 FNYEAQ. For the CDR3, the DNA is TGTGCCAGCAGCACGGGCTGGACTGAAGCTTTCTTT. This codes for CASSTGWTEAFF.

The chain has TRBV13 and TRBJ2-2, with 7 bases lining up with TRBD1. The CDR3 spans 17 residues. J gave up 2 bases and V 5 bases, and 11 bases lay outside the gene matches. From germline, CDR1 is PRHDT and CDR2 FYEKMQ (reference sequence). The CDR3, as DNA: TGTGCCAGCAGCACCCATCTGGACAGGACTAACACCGGGGAGCTGTTTTTT. Translating gives CASSTHLDRTNTGELFF.

This sequence joins TRBV27 and TRBJ1-5; a possible D gene is TRBD1 (5 bases). The germline V gene has CDR1 MNHEY and CDR2 SMNVEV (reference sequence). V lost 2 bases to trimming and J lost 7 bases, with 18 bases between them. The CDR3 sequence is 16 residues long. CDR3 loop: CASSLSLGTANQPQHF. CDR3 in DNA: TGTGCCAGCAGTTTAAGCCTAGGGACGGCCAACCAGCCCCAGCATTTT.

V is TRBV19 and J is TRBJ1-1; perhaps TRBD1 as D (6 bases). Per germline, CDR1 LNHDA and CDR2 SQIVND (reference sequence). Trimming left V 10 bases short and J 9 bases short, with 27 bases between. There are 15 residues in the CDR3. CDR3 loop: CATLRRGAGGPQAFF. The CDR3 DNA reads TGTGCCACCCTCCGACGGGGTGCCGGGGGCCCGCAAGCTTTCTTT.

The V gene is TRBV9, the J gene TRBJ1-1; 7 nucleotides match TRBD1. Germline loops: CDR1 SGDLS, CDR2 YYNGEE. The CDR3 is made up of 15 amino acids. The trim removed 2 bases at V and 1 base at J, leaving 5 bases unmatched. In DNA, the CDR3 is TGTGCCAGCAGCGTTAGCTACAGGGGGAACACTGAAGCTTTCTTT. This codes for CASSVSYRGNTEAFF.

The V and J genes are TRBV9 and TRBJ2-1; D is unresolved. The CDR3 covers 16 residues. The V and J ends lost 0 bases and 2 bases respectively, with 12 bases between them. Per germline, CDR1 SGDLS and CDR2 YYNGEE. The CDR3 spells CASSVDRSGAYNEQFF. As DNA, the CDR3 is TGTGCCAGCAGCGTAGATCGATCGGGCGCCTACAATGAGCAGTTCTTC.

The DNA for the CDR3 is TGCGCCAGCAGCTATTACAGGGAAGGGAACACTGAAGCTTTCTTT. Translation gives CASSYYREGNTEAFF. The chain recombines TRBV5-1 with TRBJ1-1, with D possibly being TRBD1 (6 bases). Germline CDR1 is SGHRS and CDR2 is YFSETQ. This CDR3 has 15 amino acids. V lost 3 bases, J lost 1 base, and 13 bases lay in between.

This rearrangement joins TRBV11-2 to TRBJ2-7, with D unresolved. The CDR3 contains 15 residues. Trimming stripped 1 base from V and 2 bases from J, with 12 bases between. The V gene's germline CDR1 is SGHAT and CDR2 FQNNGV. The CDR3 sequence is CASSLAPPQTYEQYF. CDR3 nucleotide sequence: TGTGCCAGCAGCTTAGCCCCCCCGCAGACCTACGAGCAGTACTTC.

Points on this clone: Other nucleotide sequences from this sample produce the same CDR3. The CDR3 region is CASSFSGTYEQYF. The CDR3 nucleotides are TGTGCCAGCAGCTTTAGCGGGACCTACGAGCAGTACTTC. The chain combines TRBV7-9 with TRBJ2-7; 8 bases are shared with TRBD2. The germline gives CDR1 SEHNR, CDR2 FQNEAQ (reference sequence). V lost 3 bases to trimming and J lost 2 bases; unmatched junction nucleotides: 0. The CDR3 loop spans 13 amino acids.

Concerning this clone: Distinct nucleotide sequences in the sample also encode this CDR3. The chain links TRBV6-5 to TRBJ1-1; possible D gene TRBD1, 5 bases. V lost 2 bases and J 1 base, leaving 8 bases between the germline ends. Looked up from germline, CDR1 is MNHEY and CDR2 is SVGAGI. The CDR3 sequence is 14 residues long. The CDR3 sequence is CASSYGGENTEAFF. CDR3 nucleotide sequence: TGTGCCAGCAGTTACGGAGGGGAGAACACTGAAGCTTTCTTT.

The rearrangement links TRBV11-2 to TRBJ2-1, with D possibly matching TRBD2 (6 bases). In germline, CDR1 is SGHAT, CDR2 FQNNGV. V lost 7 bases to trimming and J lost 8 bases, with 15 bases between them. This CDR3 is 13 amino acids long. The CDR3 spells CASMGREAYEQFF. The CDR3 nucleotides are TGTGCCAGCATGGGGCGGGAAGCATATGAGCAGTTCTTC.

Note on this clone: Other DNA sequences of this sample code for an identical CDR3. For the CDR3, the DNA is TGTGCCAGCAGTTTAGGGGAATCCTACGAGCAGTACTTC. This codes for CASSLGESYEQYF. The V gene is TRBV28, the J gene TRBJ2-7; no reliable D call. Germline CDR1 and CDR2: MDHEN and SYDVKM. The CDR3 extends over 13 amino acids. The V and J ends lost 2 bases and 1 base respectively, with 6 bases between them.